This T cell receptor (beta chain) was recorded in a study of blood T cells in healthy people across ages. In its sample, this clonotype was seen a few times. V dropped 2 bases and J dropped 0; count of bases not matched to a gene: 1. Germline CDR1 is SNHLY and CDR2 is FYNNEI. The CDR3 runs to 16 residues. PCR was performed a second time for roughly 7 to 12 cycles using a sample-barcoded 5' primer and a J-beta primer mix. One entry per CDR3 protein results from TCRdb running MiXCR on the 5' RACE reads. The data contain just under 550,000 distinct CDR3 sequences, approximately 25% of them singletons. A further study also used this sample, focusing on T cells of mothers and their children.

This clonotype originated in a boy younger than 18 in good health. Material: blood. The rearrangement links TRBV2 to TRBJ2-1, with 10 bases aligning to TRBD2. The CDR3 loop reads CASSETSGASYNEQFF. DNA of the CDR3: TGTGCCAGCAGTGAAACTAGCGGGGCCTCCTACAATGAGCAGTTCTTC.